This T cell receptor beta chain was identified during a study of blood T cell repertoires in COVID-19. Background on the study: From the United States, Italy and Spain came samples of acute and convalescent COVID-19. T cells, B-cell-depleted T cells, or PBMCs provided the cDNA or gDNA that served as material.

Authors' processing steps: By means of reference gene primer amplification, nucleated cell counts were estimated. TCRdb's copy holds only in-frame clones and misses some; the assay was immunoSEQ multiplex PCR. The D gene and trimming were derived from the DNA, and the V and J assignments and clone size from that table. This table holds approximately 150,000 clones, about 86% found once. The clonotype comes from a woman aged 45-60 years with active or convalescent COVID-19. Input material: peripheral blood.

This chain's CDR3 is CASSLELGPEGTQYF. CDR3 DNA sequence: TGTGCCAGCAGCTTAGAGCTGGGGCCCGAAGGGACCCAGTACTTC. The genes are TRBV7-2 and TRBJ2-5; the D gene is possibly TRBD1 (5 bases). Deletions cut 1 base from V and 7 bases from J, with 16 bases between. Germline CDR1 SGHTA, CDR2 FQGNSA. The CDR3 runs 15 residues.